This T cell receptor beta chain comes out of a study of control samples from healthy donors and cancer patients. Here immunoSEQ multiplex PCR was the method, and the copy in TCRdb shows in-frame clones only, minus some. This table holds more than 60,000 clones, around 87% found once. This clone was seen a handful of times. Trimming took 0 bases from V and 3 from J; bases not matched to a gene: 3. Germline CDR1 is SGHRS and CDR2 is YFSETQ. The CDR3 covers 16 residues. The rearrangement joins TRBV5-1 to TRBJ2-1, with TRBD2 identical over 10 bases. The sequence was collected from a man aged 55 to 69 with colorectal cancer. Sample: PBMCs. CDR3 residues: CASSLGASGGYNEQFF. DNA for the CDR3: TGCGCCAGCAGCTTGGGCGCTAGCGGGGGCTACAATGAGCAGTTCTTC.